One and the same sample provided the 8 T cell receptor beta chains below, sequenced in a study of blood T cell repertoires in COVID-19. The table came from immunoSEQ multiplex PCR; TCRdb's copy has only in-frame clones and leaves some out. The sample shows 450,000 or so clones, roughly 87% of them seen only once. The sample was peripheral blood. The receptors stem from a man between 18 and 29 years old with COVID-19, enrolled during active disease.

The chain links TRBV12-3 or TRBV12-4 to TRBJ2-3, with D possibly TRBD2 on 6 matching bases. The CDR3 is 13 residues long. V lost 2 bases and J 14 bases, leaving 17 bases between the germline ends. CDR3 bases: TGTGCCAGCAGTTTACCGGGGAGGTTCTCCCCGTATTTT. Its protein product is CASSLPGRFSPYF.

The V gene is TRBV28, the J gene TRBJ2-1, with a possible D match to TRBD2 (5 bases). Germline V CDR1 and CDR2: MDHEN, SYDVKM. CDR3 size: 15 residues. The ends were cut back, 7 bases at V and 4 bases at J, with 17 bases in the middle. The CDR3 reads CASTASGSNYNEQFF. CDR3 bases: TGTGCCAGCACCGCCTCGGGATCTAATTACAATGAGCAGTTCTTC.

J is TRBJ2-7 and V is TRBV7-3; TRBD1 might be the D (6 bases). The CDR3 covers 15 residues. V shed 5 bases and J shed 2 bases, with 16 bases lying between them. CDR1 SGHTA and CDR2 FQGTGA come from the germline V gene. The CDR3 region is CASSPQGGSPYEQYF. CDR3 nucleotide sequence: TGTGCCAGCAGCCCCCAAGGGGGAAGTCCCTACGAGCAGTACTTC.

The chain links TRBV30 to TRBJ2-2, with D possibly being TRBD2 (5 bases). Germline assignment: CDR1 GTSNPN and CDR2 SVGIG (reference sequence). Trimming pared 1 base from V and 0 bases from J, leaving 6 bases between. The CDR3 consists of 14 residues. As DNA, the CDR3 is TGTGCCTGGAGTGGAGGGTCGAACACCGGGGAGCTGTTTTTT. It yields the protein CAWSGGSNTGELFF. Looking up the rest from reference TRBV30 and TRBJ2-2 gives the full variable domain: SQTIHQWPATLVQPVGSPLSLECTVEGTSNPNLYWYRQAAGRGLQLLFYSVGIGQISSEVPQNLSASRPQDRQFILSSKKLLLSDSGFYLCAWSGGSNTGELFFGEGSRLTVL.

The chain recombines TRBV10-1 with TRBJ2-1; D is perhaps TRBD2 (5 bases). The CDR3 length is 13 residues. V lost 3 bases and J lost 9, with 12 bases in between. Germline V gene data show CDR1 as WNHNN and CDR2 as SYGVQD (reference sequence). DNA of the CDR3: TGCGCCAGCAGTGACAGCCCCCGGGGTGAGCAGTTCTTC. It specifies CASSDSPRGEQFF.

The chain has TRBV7-2 and TRBJ1-5; D not certain. The V gene lost 0 bases and the J gene lost 4 bases, with 10 bases spanning the gap. This CDR3 spans 15 amino acids. Germline values: CDR1 SGHTA, CDR2 FQGNSA. CDR3 nucleotides: TGTGCCAGCAGCTTAGCAGTGGCAGCGAATCAGCCCCAGCATTTT. It is translated as CASSLAVAANQPQHF.

CDR3 in amino acids: CASSSGISYTDTQYF. The CDR3 coding sequence is TGTGCCAGCAGTTCGGGGATTAGCTACACAGATACGCAGTATTTT. This chain links TRBV11-3 with TRBJ2-3; tentatively, D is TRBD2 (5 bases). There are 15 residues in the CDR3. Per germline, CDR1 SGHNT and CDR2 YENEEA. V gave up 6 bases and J gave up 2 bases, with 15 bases separating them.

The chain has TRBV11-1 and TRBJ2-3; D is possibly TRBD1 (5 bases). This CDR3 has 12 amino acids. Germline loops: CDR1 SGHAT, CDR2 FQDESV (reference sequence). V was shortened by 5 bases and J by 3 bases, with 6 bases between the two germline ends. This CDR3 is CASSRQTDTQYF. For the CDR3, the DNA is TGTGCCAGCAGCCGACAGACAGATACGCAGTATTTT.